The present TCR beta chain was sequenced within a study of blood T cell repertoires in COVID-19. Study-wide background: Sites across the United States, Italy and Spain contributed samples from acute and convalescent COVID-19. The cDNA or gDNA used as material had been derived from T cells, B-cell-depleted T cells, or PBMCs.

Authors' analysis steps: Nucleated cell number was recorded as an estimate derived from reference gene primer amplification. Generated by immunoSEQ multiplex PCR, the TCRdb table keeps only in-frame clones and is missing some. V and J calls plus clone size are reproduced from that table; the DNA served to infer D and trimming. The data hold 150,000 to 200,000 clones, with 65% to 90% observed a single time. This clone was seen a single time. The CDR3 is made up of 16 amino acids. Germline CDR1 and CDR2: MGHRA and YSYEKL. J was trimmed by 6 bases and V by 0 bases; bases with no gene match: 6. Sample: peripheral blood. The receptor comes from a man in his sixties with acute or convalescent COVID-19. The chain links TRBV4-1 to TRBJ2-2; TRBD2 matches at 8 bases. CDR3 in amino acids: CASSQDLGGAAGELFF. The CDR3 DNA is TGCGCCAGCAGCCAAGATCTCGGGGGGGCCGCCGGGGAGCTGTTTTTT.